Shown below are 32 T cell receptor beta chains from a single sample sequenced in a study of cytomegalovirus exposure and HLA in healthy donors. PCR used 60 Vbeta primers and 13 Jbeta primers. Data came from immunoSEQ multiplex PCR; TCRdb stores just in-frame clones and leaves some out. The data show some 180,000 clones, roughly 75% seen once. The sample consisted of PBMCs. The receptor set was obtained from a young woman in good health and CMV-seronegative.

This clone was detected only a few times. The genes are TRBV10-3 and TRBJ1-1; maybe TRBD1 (5 bases). CDR1 is ENHRY and CDR2 is SYGVKD in the germline V gene. The CDR3 has 13 amino acids. V lost 3 bases, J lost 4 bases, and 9 bases lay in between. CDR3: CAISDNRGTEAFF. The DNA for the CDR3 is TGTGCCATCAGTGATAATAGGGGCACTGAAGCTTTCTTT.

The chain recombines TRBV4-3 with TRBJ2-7; weak D call: TRBD1 (7 bases). Germline V lookup: CDR1 LGHNA, CDR2 YSLEER. V was shortened by 0 bases and J by 3 bases, with 15 bases between the two germline ends. This CDR3 has 16 amino acids. CDR3 protein: CASSQERRGQYYEQYF. CDR3 DNA sequence: TGCGCCAGCAGCCAAGAAAGGAGGGGACAGTACTACGAGCAGTACTTC.

This clone was detected a few times. This chain connects TRBV6-5 to TRBJ1-4; D possibly corresponds to TRBD1 (5 bases). The CDR3 is 14 amino acids. V shed 6 bases and J shed 7 bases, with 15 bases lying between them. From germline, CDR1 is MNHEY and CDR2 SVGAGI. The CDR3 here is CASSWTRPGEKLFF. The CDR3 coding sequence is TGTGCCAGCAGCTGGACACGGCCGGGTGAAAAACTGTTTTTT.

The chain joins TRBV6-5 to TRBJ1-2; 9 nucleotides line up with TRBD1. This CDR3 is 14 amino acids long. Germline V lookup: CDR1 MNHEY, CDR2 SVGAGI. V trimming: 6 bases; J trimming: 4 bases; junction bases outside the gene matches: 6. The CDR3 DNA reads as TGTGCCAGCAGGACAGGGGGTTCTAGCTATGGCTACACCTTC. Translating gives CASRTGGSSYGYTF.

The rearrangement links TRBV5-4 to TRBJ2-5, with 8 bases aligning to TRBD2. The CDR3 runs to 15 residues. The V gene end was trimmed by 0 bases and the J gene end by 2 bases; junction bases not matched to a gene: 3. Germline CDR1 SGHNT, CDR2 YYREEE (reference sequence). The CDR3 here is CASSLGGGRQETQYF. The CDR3 coding sequence is TGTGCCAGCAGCTTGGGCGGGGGGCGTCAAGAGACCCAGTACTTC.

The chain combines TRBV10-1 with TRBJ2-1; a weak D match, TRBD1 (5 bases). From germline, CDR1 is WNHNN and CDR2 SYGVQD (reference sequence). The length of the CDR3 is 13 residues. V was cut by 3 bases and J by 4 bases, with 7 bases left in between. The CDR3 protein is CASSDGAYNEQFF. In DNA, the CDR3 is TGCGCCAGCAGTGATGGGGCATACAATGAGCAGTTCTTC.

The rearrangement links TRBV4-3 to TRBJ2-1; D is perhaps TRBD2 (5 bases). Trimming stripped 1 base from V and 7 bases from J, with 14 bases between. Germline values: CDR1 LGHNA, CDR2 YSLEER. The CDR3 covers 15 residues. The CDR3 DNA reads TGCGCCAGCAGCCAAGCGGGGAGACAAGTAAATGAGCAGTTCTTC. It is translated as CASSQAGRQVNEQFF.

This clone was found a few times. The chain is built from TRBV5-6 and TRBJ2-5; a possible D gene is TRBD1 (6 bases). Trimming left V 4 bases short and J 3 bases short, with 16 bases between. CDR1 is SGHDT, CDR2 YYEEEE, per germline. CDR3 length: 15 residues. CDR3 sequence: CASSPQTGTKETQYF. CDR3 DNA: TGTGCCAGCAGCCCCCAGACAGGCACCAAAGAGACCCAGTACTTC.

CDR3 in DNA: TGTGCCAGCAGGGGCACGGGGGAGTCTCAGCCCCAGCATTTT. Encoded protein: CASRGTGESQPQHF. V gene TRBV6-1 combines with J gene TRBJ1-5, with D possibly matching TRBD1 (5 bases). Trimming left V 6 bases short and J 6 bases short, with 15 bases between. Germline values: CDR1 MNHNS, CDR2 SASEGT. This CDR3 is 14 amino acids long.

CDR3 in DNA: TGTGCCTGGACCAAGACAGGCTGGAACACCGGGGAGCTGTTTTTT. It specifies CAWTKTGWNTGELFF. This rearrangement joins TRBV30 to TRBJ2-2, with a tentative D call TRBD1 (6 bases). This CDR3 has 15 residues. The germline V gene has CDR1 GTSNPN and CDR2 SVGIG (reference sequence). Trimming took 4 bases from V and 1 from J, leaving 13 bases between them. Complete variable domain (other parts from reference TRBV30 and TRBJ2-2): SQTIHQWPATLVQPVGSPLSLECTVEGTSNPNLYWYRQAAGRGLQLLFYSVGIGQISSEVPQNLSASRPQDRQFILSSKKLLLSDSGFYLCAWTKTGWNTGELFFGEGSRLTVL.

Comment on this clone: The conserved phenylalanine or tryptophan normally closing the CDR3 is absent here, so this likely arose from a read error. The J gene is TRBJ2-7, the V gene TRBV7-9; 9 bases are a match to TRBD1. Germline V gene data show CDR1 as SEHNR and CDR2 as FQNEAQ (reference sequence). Unmatched junction bases numbered 5, after V lost 5 bases and J lost 3 bases. This CDR3 has 14 residues. Here the CDR3 reads CASSLDRGGYEQYL. The CDR3 coding sequence is TGTGCCAGCAGCCTGGACAGGGGTGGCTACGAGCAGTACCTC.

The chain joins TRBV4-2 to TRBJ1-4, with D perhaps TRBD1 (5 bases). V was shortened by 6 bases and J by 0 bases, with 17 bases between the two germline ends. There are 17 residues in the CDR3. Per the germline V gene, CDR1 is LGHNA and CDR2 is YNFKEQ. CDR3 bases: TGTGCCAGCAGTACGACAGACAATATGGCAACTAATGAAAAACTGTTTTTT. This gives the protein CASSTTDNMATNEKLFF.

In DNA form, the CDR3 reads TGTGCCAGCAGCTTGGTTTGGACAGGGGGCACGGACACTGAAGCTTTCTTT. Translation: CASSLVWTGGTDTEAFF. V gene TRBV5-6 combines with J gene TRBJ1-1; 11 bases fit TRBD1. The CDR3 is made up of 17 amino acids. V was clipped by 0 bases and J by 3 bases; unmatched bases: 7. The V gene's germline CDR1 is SGHDT and CDR2 YYEEEE. Variable domain in full (rest from reference TRBV5-6 and TRBJ1-1): DAGVTQSPTHLIKTRGQQVTLRCSPKSGHDTVSWYQQALGQGPQFIFQYYEEEERQRGNFPDRFSGHQFPNYSSELNVNALLLGDSALYLCASSLVWTGGTDTEAFFGQGTRLTVV.

V is TRBV9 and J is TRBJ2-5; D is unclear. V was cut by 4 bases and J by 5 bases, with 18 bases left in between. The germline V gene encodes CDR1 SGDLS and CDR2 YYNGEE. The length of the CDR3 is 15 residues. The CDR3 region is CASSPTSRDVETQYF. CDR3 coding DNA: TGTGCCAGCAGCCCTACCTCTAGAGACGTGGAGACCCAGTACTTC.

V usage is TRBV5-1 and J usage is TRBJ1-1; the match to TRBD1 covers 9 bases. Germline loops: CDR1 SGHRS, CDR2 YFSETQ. This CDR3 spans 15 amino acids. With 0 bases clipped from V and 4 bases from J, the junction kept 4 bases outside the gene matches. CDR3 region: CASSLDGTGSTEAFF. DNA for the CDR3: TGCGCCAGCAGCTTGGACGGGACAGGGAGCACTGAAGCTTTCTTT.

The J gene is TRBJ1-1, the V gene TRBV29-1, with a weak D call TRBD1 (5 bases). The CDR3 loop spans 12 amino acids. Germline V CDR1 and CDR2: SQVTM, ANQGSEA. Trimming removed 7 bases from V and 5 bases from J, with 14 bases in between. The chain's CDR3 is CSGAWQGTEAFF. For the CDR3, the DNA is TGCAGCGGGGCTTGGCAGGGTACTGAAGCTTTCTTT.

The chain couples TRBV5-6 to TRBJ2-1, with TRBD2 identical over 8 bases. Germline CDR1 SGHDT, CDR2 YYEEEE. The CDR3 length is 17 residues. Trimming cost V 0 bases and J 0 bases; bases outside gene matches: 5. Here the CDR3 DNA reads TGTGCCAGCAGCTTGGTCGGCGGGGGGCACTCCTACAATGAGCAGTTCTTC. Translation gives CASSLVGGGHSYNEQFF.

V and J are TRBV30 and TRBJ2-3; 15 bases fit TRBD2. This CDR3 is 20 amino acids long. The J segment lost 5 bases and the V segment lost 1 base, leaving 16 bases of the junction unmatched. The germline CDR1 and CDR2 sequences are GTSNPN and SVGIG (reference sequence). The CDR3 coding sequence is TGTGCCTGGAGTGGATATGCGGGGACTAGCGGGGGGCCGCCACGAGATACGCAGTATTTT. It yields the protein CAWSGYAGTSGGPPRDTQYF. Together with reference TRBV30 and TRBJ2-3, the CDR3 gives the full variable domain: SQTIHQWPATLVQPVGSPLSLECTVEGTSNPNLYWYRQAAGRGLQLLFYSVGIGQISSEVPQNLSASRPQDRQFILSSKKLLLSDSGFYLCAWSGYAGTSGGPPRDTQYFGPGTRLTVL.

This sequence joins TRBV7-3 and TRBJ2-3, with 12 nucleotides matching TRBD2. The V segment lost 0 bases and the J segment 6 bases; nucleotides outside the gene matches: 7. The CDR3 sequence is 17 residues long. Germline assignment: CDR1 SGHTA and CDR2 FQGTGA. The CDR3 nucleotides are TGTGCCAGCAGCTTAACCGCTAGCGGGGGGGCTTCGGATACGCAGTATTTT. Its protein product is CASSLTASGGASDTQYF. The full variable domain, its missing parts supplied by reference TRBV7-3 and TRBJ2-3, is GAGVSQTPSNKVTEKGKYVELRCDPISGHTALYWYRQSLGQGPEFLIYFQGTGAADDSGLPNDRFFAVRPEGSVSTLKIQRTERGDSAVYLCASSLTASGGASDTQYFGPGTRLTVL.

V is TRBV9 and J is TRBJ2-7; D might be TRBD2 (5 bases). The CDR3 is 13 amino acids. Per germline, CDR1 SGDLS and CDR2 YYNGEE. V was trimmed by 7 bases and J by 1 base, leaving 12 bases between them. This CDR3 reads CASGGSGSYEQYF. CDR3 coding DNA: TGTGCCAGCGGCGGGTCGGGTTCCTACGAGCAGTACTTC.

The genes are TRBV27 and TRBJ2-1; TRBD2 matches 10 bases. This CDR3 has 13 residues. Germline V CDR1 and CDR2: MNHEY, SMNVEV (reference sequence). Trimming removed 7 bases from V and 4 bases from J; junction bases left unmatched: 1. The CDR3: CASTSGGYNEQFF. Here the CDR3 DNA reads TGTGCCAGCACTAGCGGGGGATACAATGAGCAGTTCTTC.

This clone was detected once. The J gene is TRBJ2-7, the V gene TRBV7-3; 10 bases line up with TRBD2. The CDR3 has 14 amino acids. Germline V lookup: CDR1 SGHTA, CDR2 FQGTGA. V gave up 5 bases and J gave up 6 bases; unmatched junction bases: 7. The CDR3 sequence: CASSPGLASGEQYF. The CDR3 bases are TGTGCCAGCAGCCCGGGACTAGCGAGTGGCGAGCAGTACTTC. The whole variable domain, remainder taken from reference TRBV7-3 and TRBJ2-7, is GAGVSQTPSNKVTEKGKYVELRCDPISGHTALYWYRQSLGQGPEFLIYFQGTGAADDSGLPNDRFFAVRPEGSVSTLKIQRTERGDSAVYLCASSPGLASGEQYFGPGTRLTVT.

This clone was counted only a few times. The chain couples TRBV6-5 to TRBJ1-2; D is ambiguous. The CDR3 spans 11 residues. Looked up from germline, CDR1 is MNHEY and CDR2 is SVGAGI. The V end lost 6 bases, the J end lost 8 bases, and 10 bases lay between the germline ends. CDR3 nucleotides: TGTGCCAGCAGGCACCCAGGAGGCTACACCTTC. Translation gives CASRHPGGYTF.

In its sample, this clone was seen once. V and J are TRBV2 and TRBJ2-5, with TRBD1 identical over 9 bases. CDR1 and CDR2 from the germline V gene are SNHLY and FYNNEI. CDR3 length: 15 amino acids. With 6 bases clipped from V and 3 bases from J, the junction kept 8 bases outside the gene matches. The CDR3 spells CASRERDRAKETQYF. The CDR3, as DNA: TGTGCCAGCAGGGAACGGGACAGGGCTAAAGAGACCCAGTACTTC.

The rearrangement joins TRBV28 to TRBJ2-1; TRBD1 agrees at 9 bases. Germline trimming cut 5 bases from V and 7 bases from J; bases unmatched to any gene: 6. The length of the CDR3 is 14 residues. Germline lookup yields CDR1 MDHEN and CDR2 SYDVKM. CDR3 loop: CASSPRDRENEQFF. The CDR3 bases are TGTGCCAGCAGTCCCCGGGACAGGGAGAATGAGCAGTTCTTC.

The rearrangement uses TRBV5-7 and TRBJ1-5; the match to TRBD1 covers 7 bases. TRBV5-7 is filed as an ORF, its function uncertain. The CDR3 is 18 residues long. V lost 1 base and J lost 0; bases outside the gene matches: 10. The CDR3 protein is CASSLRGPGMNSNQPQHF. The CDR3 bases are TGTGCCAGCAGCTTGAGGGGGCCCGGCATGAATAGCAATCAGCCCCAGCATTTT.

The rearrangement uses TRBV5-6 and TRBJ1-6; D is undetermined. The CDR3 spans 14 residues. From germline, CDR1 is SGHDT and CDR2 YYEEEE. V lost 1 base and J lost 9, with 11 bases in between. CDR3 nucleotide sequence: TGTGCCAGCAGCTTGCTTCGGGGAATTTCACCCCTCCACTTT. Its protein is CASSLLRGISPLHF.

Only a few counts were recorded for this clone. The gene calls are TRBV6-1 and TRBJ1-6; TRBD1 is a possible D gene (5 bases). CDR3 length: 15 amino acids. Germline values: CDR1 MNHNS, CDR2 SASEGT. The germline V and J ends were trimmed by 7 bases and 5 bases, with 15 bases remaining between them. The CDR3 coding sequence is TGTGCCAGCATTGTGCGGGGGGTGAATAATTCACCCCTCCACTTT. Translated: CASIVRGVNNSPLHF.

The chain employs TRBV29-1 and TRBJ1-1; the D is unclear. CDR1 is SQVTM, CDR2 ANQGSEA, per germline. The CDR3 covers 12 residues. V lost 5 bases and J 7 bases, leaving 14 bases between the germline ends. Written as DNA, the CDR3 is TGCAGCGTTCACCCGGCCCGGGGTGAAGCTTTCTTT. This sequence encodes CSVHPARGEAFF.

Regarding this clone: The sample holds other DNA sequences that translate to the same CDR3. The chain has TRBV5-1 and TRBJ2-7, with 7 positions matching TRBD1. Unmatched junction bases numbered 4, after V lost 4 bases and J lost 0 bases. This CDR3 spans 14 amino acids. CDR1 and CDR2 (germline): SGHRS, YFSETQ. The CDR3 coding sequence is TGCGCCAGCAGCCAGACAGGGAGCTCCTACGAGCAGTACTTC. Translation: CASSQTGSSYEQYF.

The chain combines TRBV27 with TRBJ1-1, with TRBD1 identical over 7 bases. Germline lookup yields CDR1 MNHEY and CDR2 SMNVEV (reference sequence). There are 14 residues in the CDR3. The V and J ends lost 0 bases and 4 bases, in that order; junction bases with no gene match: 2. The CDR3 DNA reads TGTGCCAGCAGTTTATCAACAGGGGCCACTGAAGCTTTCTTT. Translated: CASSLSTGATEAFF.

J is TRBJ2-7 and V is TRBV2; 12 nucleotides agree with TRBD1. Germline loops: CDR1 SNHLY, CDR2 FYNNEI. CDR3 length: 15 residues. The V and J ends lost 4 bases and 3 bases, in that order; junction bases with no gene match: 4. CDR3 in DNA: TGTGCCAGCAGTGCAGGGACAGGGGGCTACTACGAGCAGTACTTC. This sequence encodes CASSAGTGGYYEQYF.